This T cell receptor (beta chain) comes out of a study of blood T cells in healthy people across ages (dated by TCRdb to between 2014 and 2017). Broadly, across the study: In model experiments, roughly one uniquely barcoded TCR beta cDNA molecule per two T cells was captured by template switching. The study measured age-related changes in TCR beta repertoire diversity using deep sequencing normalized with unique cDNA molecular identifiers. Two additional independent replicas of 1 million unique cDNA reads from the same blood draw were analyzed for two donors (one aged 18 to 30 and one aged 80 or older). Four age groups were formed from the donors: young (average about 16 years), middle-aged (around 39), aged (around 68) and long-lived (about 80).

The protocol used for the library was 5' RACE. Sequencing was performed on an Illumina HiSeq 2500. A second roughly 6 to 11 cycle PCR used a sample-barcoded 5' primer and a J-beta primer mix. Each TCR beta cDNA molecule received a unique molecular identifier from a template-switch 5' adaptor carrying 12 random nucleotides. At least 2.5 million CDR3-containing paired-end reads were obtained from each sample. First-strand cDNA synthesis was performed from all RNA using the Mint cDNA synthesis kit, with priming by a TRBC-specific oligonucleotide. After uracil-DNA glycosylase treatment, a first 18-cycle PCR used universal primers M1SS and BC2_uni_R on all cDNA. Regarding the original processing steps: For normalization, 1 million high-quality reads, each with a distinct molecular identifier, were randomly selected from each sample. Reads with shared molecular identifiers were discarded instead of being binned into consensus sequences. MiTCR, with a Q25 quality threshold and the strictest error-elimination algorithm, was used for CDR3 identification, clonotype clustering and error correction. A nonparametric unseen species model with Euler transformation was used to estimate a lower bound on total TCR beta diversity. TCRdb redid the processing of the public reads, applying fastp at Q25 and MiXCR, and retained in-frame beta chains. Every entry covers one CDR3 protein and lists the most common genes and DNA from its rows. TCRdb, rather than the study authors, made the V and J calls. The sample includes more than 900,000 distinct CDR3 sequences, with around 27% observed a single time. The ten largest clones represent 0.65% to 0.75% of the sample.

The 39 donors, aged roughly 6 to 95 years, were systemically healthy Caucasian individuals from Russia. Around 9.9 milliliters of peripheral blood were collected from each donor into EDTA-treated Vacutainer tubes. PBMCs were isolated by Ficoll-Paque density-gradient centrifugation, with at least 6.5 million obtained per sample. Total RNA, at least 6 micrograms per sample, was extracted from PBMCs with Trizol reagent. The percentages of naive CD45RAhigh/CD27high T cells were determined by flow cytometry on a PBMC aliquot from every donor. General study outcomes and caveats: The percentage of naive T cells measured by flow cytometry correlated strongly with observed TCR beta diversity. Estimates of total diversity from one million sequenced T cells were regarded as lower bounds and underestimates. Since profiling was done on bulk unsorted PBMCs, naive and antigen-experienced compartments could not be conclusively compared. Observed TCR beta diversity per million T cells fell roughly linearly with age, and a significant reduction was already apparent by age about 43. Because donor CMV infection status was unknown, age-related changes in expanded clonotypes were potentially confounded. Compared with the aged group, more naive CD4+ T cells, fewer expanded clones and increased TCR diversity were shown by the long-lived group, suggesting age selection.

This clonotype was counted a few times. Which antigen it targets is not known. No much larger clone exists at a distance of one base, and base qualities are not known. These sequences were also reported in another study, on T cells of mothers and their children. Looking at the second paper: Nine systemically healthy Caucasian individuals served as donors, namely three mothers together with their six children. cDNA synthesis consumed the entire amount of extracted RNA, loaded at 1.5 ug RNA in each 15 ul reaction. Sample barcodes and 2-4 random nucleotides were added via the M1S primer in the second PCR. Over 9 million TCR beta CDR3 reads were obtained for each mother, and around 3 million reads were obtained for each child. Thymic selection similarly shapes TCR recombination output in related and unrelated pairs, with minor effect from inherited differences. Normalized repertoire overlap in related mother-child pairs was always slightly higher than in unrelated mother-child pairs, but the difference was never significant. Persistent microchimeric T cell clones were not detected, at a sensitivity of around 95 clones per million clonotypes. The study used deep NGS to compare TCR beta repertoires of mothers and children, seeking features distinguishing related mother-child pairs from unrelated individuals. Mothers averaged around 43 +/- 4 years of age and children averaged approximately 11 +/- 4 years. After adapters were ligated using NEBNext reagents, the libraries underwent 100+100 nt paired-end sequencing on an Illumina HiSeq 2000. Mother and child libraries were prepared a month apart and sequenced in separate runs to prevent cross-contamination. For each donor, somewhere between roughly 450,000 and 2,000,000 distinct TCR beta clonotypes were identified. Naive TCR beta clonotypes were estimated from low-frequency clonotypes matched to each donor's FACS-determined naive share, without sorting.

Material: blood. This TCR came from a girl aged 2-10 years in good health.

The CDR3 corresponds to CASSSIGGRDLYNEQFF. DNA sequence: TGTGCCAGCAGCTCCATCGGCGGGAGGGACCTTTACAATGAGCAGTTCTTC. Recombination linked TRBV27 to TRBJ2-1, with 9 central nucleotides matching TRBD2. From the cysteine through the phenylalanine, the CDR3 covers 17 amino acids. The retained sequence is limited to the CDR3, 51 bases, with the frame set at the first base. In the germline V gene (reference sequence), CDR1 corresponds to MNHEY and CDR2 to SMNVEV. V ends up 6 bases short and J 4 bases short, with an unmatched junction base count of 13.